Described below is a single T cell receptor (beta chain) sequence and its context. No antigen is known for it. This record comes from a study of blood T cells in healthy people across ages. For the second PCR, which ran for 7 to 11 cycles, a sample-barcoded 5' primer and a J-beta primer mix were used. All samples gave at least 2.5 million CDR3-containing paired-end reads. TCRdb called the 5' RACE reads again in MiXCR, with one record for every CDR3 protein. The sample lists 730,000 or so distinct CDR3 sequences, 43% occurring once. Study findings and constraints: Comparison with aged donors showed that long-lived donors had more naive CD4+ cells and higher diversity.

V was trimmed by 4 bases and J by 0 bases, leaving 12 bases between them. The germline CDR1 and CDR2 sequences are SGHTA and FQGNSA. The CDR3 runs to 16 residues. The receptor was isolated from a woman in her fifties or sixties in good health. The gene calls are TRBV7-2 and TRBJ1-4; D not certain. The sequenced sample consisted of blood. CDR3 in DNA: TGTGCCAGCAGCTGGACCGTTGATACAACTAATGAAAAACTGTTTTTT. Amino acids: CASSWTVDTTNEKLFF.